The rows below give T cell receptor beta chains drawn from one sample of a study of vaccination effects on CD4 cells after COVID-19. These TCRs' antigens remain unknown. Using immunoSEQ multiplex PCR, the repertoire was profiled, and TCRdb retains in-frame clones only, with some absent. The sample consists of 30,000 to 45,000 clones, around 69% of them appearing once. The specimen was CD4+ T cells from PBMCs cultured with HCoV-NL63 spike peptides, collected before COVID-19 vaccination. These receptors all come from a human donor who had a prior SARS-CoV-2 infection. Each CDR3 is given with its conserved first and last residue. Each record gives: D gene, V gene, J gene, clone size, CDR3 protein, CDR3 DNA. The D gene is left open where the match is weak. For some rows the clone size is stated as once, few or many, or as a class when expanded; others skip it.

d_gene: .
v_gene: TRBV4-2
j_gene: TRBJ1-5
abundance: .
CDR3aa: CASSQAPNQPQHF
CDR3nt: TGTGCCAGCAGCCAAGCTCCGAATCAGCCCCAGCATTTT

d_gene: .
v_gene: TRBV7-2
j_gene: TRBJ2-5
abundance: .
CDR3aa: CASSSMILAAETQYF
CDR3nt: TGTGCCAGCAGCTCGATGATCCTAGCCGCTGAGACCCAGTACTTC

d_gene: TRBD1
v_gene: TRBV5-1
j_gene: TRBJ1-3
abundance: .
CDR3aa: CASSSGMTGIGNTIYF
CDR3nt: TGCGCCAGCAGTTCTGGAATGACAGGGATCGGAAACACCATATATTTT

d_gene: TRBD2
v_gene: TRBV9
j_gene: TRBJ2-1
abundance: .
CDR3aa: CASSVVGAGGNEQFF
CDR3nt: TGTGCCAGCAGCGTAGTTGGAGCGGGGGGCAATGAGCAGTTCTTC

d_gene: .
v_gene: TRBV6-1
j_gene: TRBJ1-3
abundance: few
CDR3aa: CASSEWTSSGNTIYF
CDR3nt: TGTGCCAGCAGTGAATGGACAAGCTCTGGAAACACCATATATTTT

d_gene: .
v_gene: TRBV2
j_gene: TRBJ2-7
abundance: .
CDR3aa: CASSVPASPYEQYF
CDR3nt: TGTGCCAGCAGTGTCCCGGCCTCCCCCTACGAGCAGTACTTC

d_gene: .
v_gene: TRBV6-5
j_gene: TRBJ2-2
abundance: .
CDR3aa: CASSYIRGGGTGELFF
CDR3nt: TGTGCCAGCAGTTACATTAGGGGGGGTGGCACCGGGGAGCTGTTTTTT

d_gene: TRBD2
v_gene: TRBV5-1
j_gene: TRBJ2-2
abundance: once
CDR3aa: CASGGRANTGELFF
CDR3nt: TGCGCCAGCGGCGGGAGGGCTAACACCGGGGAGCTGTTTTTT

d_gene: TRBD1
v_gene: TRBV5-6
j_gene: TRBJ1-1
abundance: .
CDR3aa: CASSRDRVSEAFF
CDR3nt: TGTGCCAGCAGCCGAGACAGGGTCTCTGAAGCTTTCTTT

d_gene: TRBD1
v_gene: TRBV7-2
j_gene: TRBJ2-1
abundance: .
CDR3aa: CASSSRQGTVFNEQFF
CDR3nt: TGTGCCAGCAGCTCCAGACAGGGCACGGTATTCAATGAGCAGTTCTTC

d_gene: TRBD2
v_gene: TRBV7-2
j_gene: TRBJ2-3
abundance: .
CDR3aa: CASSYIAGAPDTQYF
CDR3nt: TGTGCCAGCAGCTACATAGCGGGAGCCCCAGATACGCAGTATTTT

d_gene: .
v_gene: TRBV11-3
j_gene: TRBJ2-3
abundance: .
CDR3aa: CASSLGYNTDTQYF
CDR3nt: TGTGCCAGCAGCTTAGGATACAACACAGATACGCAGTATTTT

d_gene: .
v_gene: TRBV5-4
j_gene: TRBJ2-2
abundance: .
CDR3aa: CASSLVGYAGELFF
CDR3nt: TGTGCCAGCAGCTTGGTGGGATATGCCGGGGAGCTGTTTTTT

d_gene: .
v_gene: TRBV6-1
j_gene: TRBJ1-2
abundance: .
CDR3aa: CASSEKSGIPPGYTF
CDR3nt: TGTGCCAGCAGTGAAAAATCAGGGATCCCTCCGGGCTACACCTTC

d_gene: .
v_gene: TRBV11-2
j_gene: TRBJ1-2
abundance: .
CDR3aa: CASSLAQPYVGYTF
CDR3nt: TGTGCCAGCAGCTTAGCACAGCCATATGTAGGCTACACCTTC

d_gene: .
v_gene: TRBV7-9
j_gene: TRBJ2-7
abundance: few
CDR3aa: CASTGTGRRDYEQYF
CDR3nt: TGTGCCAGCACGGGAACGGGACGGAGGGACTACGAGCAGTACTTC

d_gene: TRBD1
v_gene: TRBV6-5
j_gene: TRBJ1-2
abundance: .
CDR3aa: CASSKGQGDYGYTF
CDR3nt: TGTGCCAGCAGTAAGGGACAGGGAGACTATGGCTACACCTTC

d_gene: .
v_gene: TRBV7-2
j_gene: TRBJ2-7
abundance: .
CDR3aa: CASSFSGGQNYEQYF
CDR3nt: TGTGCCAGCAGCTTCTCTGGGGGGCAGAACTACGAGCAGTACTTC

d_gene: TRBD2
v_gene: TRBV10-3
j_gene: TRBJ2-7
abundance: .
CDR3aa: CAISALAGAHEQYF
CDR3nt: TGTGCCATCAGCGCCCTAGCGGGAGCCCACGAGCAGTACTTC

d_gene: .
v_gene: TRBV15
j_gene: TRBJ1-6
abundance: few
CDR3aa: CATRAPESPLHF
CDR3nt: TGTGCCACCCGAGCTCCCGAATCACCCCTCCACTTT

d_gene: .
v_gene: TRBV6-5
j_gene: TRBJ1-2
abundance: .
CDR3aa: CASSYSILAGYYGYTF
CDR3nt: TGTGCCAGCAGTTACTCGATTCTTGCAGGCTACTATGGCTACACCTTC

d_gene: TRBD2
v_gene: TRBV18
j_gene: TRBJ2-7
abundance: .
CDR3aa: CASSKTSGSTYEQYF
CDR3nt: TGTGCCAGCTCCAAAACTAGCGGGAGCACCTACGAGCAGTACTTC

d_gene: .
v_gene: TRBV6-1
j_gene: TRBJ1-2
abundance: few
CDR3aa: CASSEGSDYGYTF
CDR3nt: TGTGCCAGCAGTGAAGGGTCAGACTATGGCTACACCTTC

d_gene: TRBD2
v_gene: TRBV24-1
j_gene: TRBJ2-1
abundance: .
CDR3aa: CATAPWAAGGIAGGAYNEQFF
CDR3nt: TGTGCCACCGCCCCTTGGGCAGCCGGCGGGATAGCGGGAGGAGCCTACAATGAGCAGTTCTTC

d_gene: TRBD1
v_gene: TRBV2
j_gene: TRBJ2-3
abundance: few
CDR3aa: CASMGNRGTDTQYF
CDR3nt: TGTGCCAGCATGGGTAACAGGGGTACAGATACGCAGTATTTT

d_gene: .
v_gene: TRBV4-2
j_gene: TRBJ2-3
abundance: few
CDR3aa: CASSQEPRGRGTDTQYF
CDR3nt: TGTGCCAGCAGCCAAGAGCCGCGGGGGCGGGGCACAGATACGCAGTATTTT

d_gene: .
v_gene: TRBV18
j_gene: TRBJ1-4
abundance: .
CDR3aa: CASSPYTGENEKLFF
CDR3nt: TGTGCCAGCTCACCATACACAGGAGAGAATGAAAAACTGTTTTTT

d_gene: TRBD2
v_gene: TRBV7-3
j_gene: TRBJ2-2
abundance: .
CDR3aa: CASSPTSGGADTGELFF
CDR3nt: TGTGCCAGCAGCCCGACTAGCGGGGGGGCGGACACCGGGGAGCTGTTTTTT

d_gene: .
v_gene: TRBV29-1
j_gene: TRBJ1-2
abundance: .
CDR3aa: CSTQKAGIGLYGYTF
CDR3nt: TGCAGCACCCAAAAAGCAGGGATTGGGCTCTATGGCTACACCTTC

d_gene: .
v_gene: TRBV7-3
j_gene: TRBJ2-2
abundance: .
CDR3aa: CASSSRRGELFF
CDR3nt: TGTGCCAGCAGCTCCCGACGCGGGGAGCTGTTTTTT

d_gene: TRBD2
v_gene: TRBV9
j_gene: TRBJ2-5
abundance: .
CDR3aa: CASSAGTSAETQYF
CDR3nt: TGTGCCAGCAGCGCCGGGACTAGTGCGGAGACCCAGTACTTC

d_gene: .
v_gene: TRBV19
j_gene: TRBJ1-2
abundance: .
CDR3aa: CASSIGGLGYGYTF
CDR3nt: TGTGCCAGTAGTATCGGGGGGCTCGGCTATGGCTACACCTTC

d_gene: .
v_gene: TRBV11-3
j_gene: TRBJ2-5
abundance: .
CDR3aa: CASSGGAWGAETQYF
CDR3nt: TGTGCCAGCAGCGGAGGGGCTTGGGGGGCAGAGACCCAGTACTTC

d_gene: .
v_gene: TRBV7-3
j_gene: TRBJ2-1
abundance: .
CDR3aa: CASSPGRANNEQFF
CDR3nt: TGTGCCAGCAGCCCAGGGCGGGCCAACAATGAGCAGTTCTTC

d_gene: .
v_gene: TRBV19
j_gene: TRBJ2-1
abundance: .
CDR3aa: CASSRGSYNEQFF
CDR3nt: TGTGCCAGTAGTCGGGGCTCCTACAATGAGCAGTTCTTC

d_gene: .
v_gene: TRBV7-2
j_gene: TRBJ1-1
abundance: .
CDR3aa: CASSLRQNTEAFF
CDR3nt: TGTGCCAGCAGCTTACGACAGAACACTGAAGCTTTCTTT

d_gene: .
v_gene: TRBV6-1
j_gene: TRBJ1-6
abundance: few
CDR3aa: CASSESRGDSPLHF
CDR3nt: TGTGCCAGCAGTGAGTCCCGCGGGGATTCACCCCTCCACTTT

d_gene: TRBD1
v_gene: TRBV5-1
j_gene: TRBJ1-4
abundance: .
CDR3aa: CASSLQGGNEKLFF
CDR3nt: TGCGCCAGCAGCCTCCAGGGGGGTAATGAAAAACTGTTTTTT

d_gene: TRBD2
v_gene: TRBV5-6
j_gene: TRBJ2-7
abundance: .
CDR3aa: CASQIAGTGEQYF
CDR3nt: TGTGCCAGCCAGATAGCGGGGACCGGGGAGCAGTACTTC